This is a list of T cell receptor beta chains from one sample in a study of blood T cells in healthy people across ages. A single record per CDR3 protein comes from TCRdb applying MiXCR to the 5' RACE reads. The sample records approximately 810,000 distinct CDR3 sequences, under 40% being singletons. The sample was blood. The receptors stem from a man aged 18 to 35 in good health. Each CDR3 is given with its conserved first and last residue. The D gene is left open where the match is weak. Part of the rows lack a size; the others show once, few, many or a class for expanded clones.

few	TRBV7-2	TRBJ2-3	NA	CASSLFWGPSHTQYF	TGTGCCAGCAGCTTATTCTGGGGGCCCAGCCATACGCAGTATTTT
many	TRBV20-1	TRBJ2-7	TRBD2	CSAHDSGGNYEQYF	TGCAGTGCACACGACTCCGGGGGGAACTACGAGCAGTACTTC
NA	TRBV9	TRBJ1-4	TRBD1	CASSASGGTTNEKLFF	TGTGCCAGCAGCGCCTCAGGGGGGACAACTAATGAAAAACTGTTTTTT
NA	TRBV12-3/TRBV12-4	TRBJ1-4	NA	CASTPTGYGDKLFF	TGTGCCAGCACCCCTACAGGGTATGGTGATAAACTGTTTTTT
NA	TRBV5-1	TRBJ2-7	TRBD2	CASSLSASGTQYNEQYF	TGCGCCAGCAGCTTGTCCGCGAGCGGGACTCAATACAATGAGCAGTACTTC
NA	TRBV6-5	TRBJ2-7	TRBD1	CASSYAGGAYEQYF	TGTGCCAGCAGTTACGCAGGGGGAGCCTACGAGCAGTACTTC
NA	TRBV10-3	TRBJ2-2	TRBD1	CAISAGDRGTTGELFF	TGTGCCATCAGTGCGGGGGACAGGGGAACCACCGGGGAGCTGTTTTTT
NA	TRBV20-1	TRBJ2-7	TRBD1	CSARGDRSYNEQYF	TGCAGTGCTAGGGGGGACAGATCATACAATGAGCAGTACTTC
NA	TRBV9	TRBJ1-6	NA	CASSASNHGGLNSPLHF	TGTGCCAGCAGCGCCTCAAATCACGGGGGGCTGAATTCACCCCTCCACTTT
few	TRBV3-1	TRBJ2-5	NA	CASSRRADQETQYF	TGTGCCAGCAGCCGCAGAGCGGATCAAGAGACCCAGTACTTC
NA	TRBV6-6	TRBJ2-1	TRBD1	CASSRTGGEGAYNEQFF	TGTGCCAGCAGCCGGACAGGGGGCGAAGGTGCCTACAATGAGCAGTTCTTC
many	TRBV7-6	TRBJ2-3	NA	CASSRSGGTDTQYF	TGTGCCAGCAGTCGTTCGGGTGGCACAGATACGCAGTATTTT
NA	TRBV12-3/TRBV12-4	TRBJ1-1	NA	CASSFQPRTGGNTEAFF	TGTGCCAGCAGTTTTCAGCCGAGAACTGGGGGGAACACTGAAGCTTTCTTT
NA	TRBV12-3/TRBV12-4	TRBJ1-6	NA	CASSPGANNSPLHF	TGTGCCAGCAGCCCCGGGGCTAATAATTCACCCCTCCACTTT
NA	TRBV25-1	TRBJ2-3	NA	CASSDSGQGTDTQYF	TGTGCCAGCAGTGATTCTGGCCAAGGCACAGATACGCAGTATTTT
NA	TRBV10-3	TRBJ2-3	NA	CAISRADPRVDTQYF	TGTGCCATCAGTCGAGCGGACCCCAGAGTAGATACGCAGTATTTT
many	TRBV7-9	TRBJ1-2	NA	CASSPGSNYGYTF	TGTGCCAGCAGTCCCGGGTCAAACTATGGCTACACCTTC
NA	TRBV2	TRBJ1-5	NA	CASSKHEGYSNQPQHF	TGTGCCAGCAGTAAGCACGAAGGGTATAGCAATCAGCCCCAGCATTTT
many	TRBV20-1	TRBJ2-4	TRBD2	CSAPGRRNIQYF	TGCAGTGCCCCCGGGAGGCGAAACATTCAGTACTTC
NA	TRBV20-1	TRBJ1-6	NA	CSARAQAHSPLHF	TGCAGTGCTAGAGCTCAGGCCCATTCACCCCTCCACTTT
NA	TRBV6-1	TRBJ2-7	TRBD1	CASRTGGVSYEQYF	TGTGCCAGCAGAACAGGGGGCGTCTCGTACGAGCAGTACTTC
NA	TRBV9	TRBJ2-2	NA	CASSVAEGTTGELFF	TGTGCCAGCAGCGTAGCCGAGGGCACCACCGGGGAGCTGTTTTTT
many	TRBV20-1	TRBJ2-1	NA	CSANPWGSNNEQFF	TGCAGTGCTAATCCGTGGGGGAGCAACAATGAGCAGTTCTTC
NA	TRBV12-3/TRBV12-4	TRBJ2-1	NA	CASSRRGGHSYNEQFF	TGTGCCAGCAGCCGACGCGGGGGCCATTCCTACAATGAGCAGTTCTTC
NA	TRBV20-1	TRBJ2-1	TRBD1	CRAGTAIYNEQFF	TGCAGGGCCGGGACAGCCATATACAATGAGCAGTTCTTC
NA	TRBV5-1	TRBJ2-3	NA	CASSHTPEGQTDAQYF	TGCGCCAGCAGCCACACCCCAGAAGGTCAGACAGATGCGCAGTATTTT